This entry describes one TCR beta chain. Its antigen is not known. The germline CDR1 and CDR2 sequences are SGHTA and FQGNSA. CDR3 size: 14 residues. The ends were cut back, 5 bases at V and 4 bases at J, with 14 bases in the middle. This specimen comes from a study of CD8 T cells in ankylosing spondylitis. Libraries of TCR beta came from quantitative 5'-RACE with molecular barcodes. From the 5' RACE reads, TCRdb called clonotypes with MiXCR, one entry per CDR3 protein. The table has 250,000 or so distinct CDR3 sequences, about 24% seen once. Study-wide results and limits: Disease-linked clones had a CD8+ phenotype and relatively low frequency in peripheral blood. Disease-linked clones were reportedly significantly enriched in matched ankylosing spondylitis synovial fluid. Ankylosing spondylitis blood seemed to carry a telltale TCR beta motif made of under ten highly homologous variants.

The sequence was obtained from a male donor with ankylosing spondylitis or in good health (not recorded which). The sample comprised blood, either unsorted or a sorted T cell fraction (not recorded which). The J gene is TRBJ2-5, the V gene TRBV7-2, with D maybe TRBD2 (5 bases). The DNA for the CDR3 is TGTGCCAGCAGCCGGAGGACGGTCAGAGAGACCCAGTACTTC. Protein: CASSRRTVRETQYF.